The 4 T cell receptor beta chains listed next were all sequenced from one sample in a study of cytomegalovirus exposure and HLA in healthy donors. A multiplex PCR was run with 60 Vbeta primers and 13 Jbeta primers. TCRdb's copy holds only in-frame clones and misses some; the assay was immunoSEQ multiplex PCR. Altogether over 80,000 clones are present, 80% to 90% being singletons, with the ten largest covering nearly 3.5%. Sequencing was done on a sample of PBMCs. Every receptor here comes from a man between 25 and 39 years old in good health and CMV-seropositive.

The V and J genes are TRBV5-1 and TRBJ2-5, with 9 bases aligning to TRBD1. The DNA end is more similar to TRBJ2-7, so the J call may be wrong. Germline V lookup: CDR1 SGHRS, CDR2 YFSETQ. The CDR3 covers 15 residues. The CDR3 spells CASCPQGAGSYEQYF. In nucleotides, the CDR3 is TGCGCCAGCTGCCCACAGGGGGCAGGTTCCTACGAGCAGTACTTC.

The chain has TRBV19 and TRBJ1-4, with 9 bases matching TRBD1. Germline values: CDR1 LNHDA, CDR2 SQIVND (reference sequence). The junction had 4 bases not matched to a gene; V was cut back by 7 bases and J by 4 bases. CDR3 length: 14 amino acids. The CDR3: CASTRTGVNEKLFF. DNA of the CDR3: TGTGCCAGTACTCGGACAGGGGTTAATGAAAAACTGTTTTTT.

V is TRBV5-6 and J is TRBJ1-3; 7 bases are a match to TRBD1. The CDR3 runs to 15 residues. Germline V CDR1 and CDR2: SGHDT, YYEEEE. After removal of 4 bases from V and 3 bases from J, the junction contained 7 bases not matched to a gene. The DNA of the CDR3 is TGTGCCAGCAGCCTTGGACAGGTTGATGGAAACACCATATATTTT. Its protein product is CASSLGQVDGNTIYF.

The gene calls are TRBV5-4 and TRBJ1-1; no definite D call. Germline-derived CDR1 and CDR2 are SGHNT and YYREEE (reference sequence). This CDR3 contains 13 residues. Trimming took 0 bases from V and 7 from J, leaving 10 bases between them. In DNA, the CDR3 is TGTGCCAGCAGCTTGGTCGGGAGTCTTGAAGCTTTCTTT. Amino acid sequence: CASSLVGSLEAFF.